This entry lists 15 T cell receptor beta chains sequenced from one sample in a study of PD-L1 blockade in urothelial cancer. Stated time point: peripheral blood 6 weeks after treatment start. Generated by immunoSEQ multiplex PCR, the TCRdb table keeps only in-frame clones and is missing some. The sample has some 110,000 clones, around 93% seen once. The sample consisted of PBMCs, taken around atezolizumab (anti-PD-L1) treatment. These receptor sequences come from a man aged 55 to 70 with urothelial cancer.

This chain connects TRBV7-2 to TRBJ2-1; 13 nucleotides line up with TRBD2. Germline V gene sequence: CDR1 SGHTA, CDR2 FQGNSA. The CDR3 sequence is 14 residues long. The trim removed 5 bases at V and 10 bases at J, leaving 5 bases unmatched. The CDR3 sequence: CASSEGLAGVEQFF. The CDR3 DNA follows: TGTGCCAGCAGCGAAGGACTAGCGGGGGTGGAGCAGTTCTTC.

In this sample, this clone turned up once. V is TRBV7-2 and J is TRBJ2-7; no clear D gene. This CDR3 spans 13 amino acids. V was pared by 1 base and J by 0 bases, with 4 bases between. CDR1 SGHTA and CDR2 FQGNSA come from the germline V gene. CDR3 protein: CASSLGHSYEQYF. The CDR3 region has the DNA TGTGCCAGCAGCTTAGGACACTCCTACGAGCAGTACTTC.

The rearrangement links TRBV18 to TRBJ1-2, with D unclear. Germline V gene lookup returns CDR1 KGHSH and CDR2 LQKENI. The germline V and J ends were trimmed by 2 bases and 2 bases, with 6 bases remaining between them. The CDR3 is 13 amino acids. This CDR3 is CASSPDGNYGYTF. CDR3 coding DNA: TGTGCCAGCTCACCAGACGGGAACTATGGCTACACCTTC.

V gene TRBV28 combines with J gene TRBJ2-7, with 9 positions matching TRBD1. This CDR3 has 15 amino acids. CDR1 MDHEN and CDR2 SYDVKM come from the germline V gene. J gave up 3 bases and V 5 bases, and 8 bases lay outside the gene matches. The CDR3 protein is CASSPTGTGIYEQYF. The DNA of the CDR3 is TGTGCCAGCAGTCCAACCGGGACAGGGATCTACGAGCAGTACTTC.

This rearrangement joins TRBV18 to TRBJ2-5, with D tentatively TRBD2 (5 bases). This CDR3 is 13 amino acids long. V gave up 3 bases and J gave up 7 bases, with 12 bases separating them. Germline lookup yields CDR1 KGHSH and CDR2 LQKENI. The CDR3 DNA is TGTGCCAGCTCACCGGCGCGGGCGGGGACCCAGTACTTC. The encoded protein is CASSPARAGTQYF.

The chain couples TRBV11-2 to TRBJ2-7, with D possibly being TRBD2 (5 bases). Germline values: CDR1 SGHAT, CDR2 FQNNGV. V lost 0 bases and J 0 bases, leaving 12 bases between the germline ends. This CDR3 region has 16 residues. This CDR3 reads CASSLDQLVFSYEQYF. The CDR3 DNA reads as TGTGCCAGCAGCTTAGATCAACTAGTCTTCTCCTACGAGCAGTACTTC.

The CDR3 region has the DNA TGTGCCAGCAGTGAACTAAGCGGGGGTACAGATACGCAGTATTTT. This sequence encodes CASSELSGGTDTQYF. V is TRBV6-1 and J is TRBJ2-3, with 8 bases matching TRBD2. The CDR3 totals 15 residues. Trimming at V came to 2 bases and at J to 3 bases, leaving 4 bases not matched to a gene. From germline, CDR1 is MNHNS and CDR2 SASEGT.

Written as DNA, the CDR3 is TGTGCCAGCAGCCGGACAGGGGATAGCAATCAGCCCCAGCATTTT. This encodes CASSRTGDSNQPQHF. The chain combines TRBV21-1 with TRBJ1-5; the table's D call TRBD1 went unverified against the DNA. TRBV21-1 corresponds to a pseudogene. The CDR3 has 15 amino acids.

The J gene is TRBJ2-7, the V gene TRBV28; TRBD2 aligns across 7 bases. Germline V gives CDR1 MDHEN, CDR2 SYDVKM. The CDR3 length is 14 residues. Losses at the gene ends were 3 bases for V and 7 bases for J; bases not matched to a gene: 9. The CDR3 here is CASSLGGARGEQYF. CDR3 nucleotide sequence: TGTGCCAGCAGTTTGGGGGGAGCGCGGGGGGAGCAGTACTTC.

The genes are TRBV7-2 and TRBJ2-5; weak D call: TRBD1 (6 bases). The CDR3 is made up of 12 amino acids. The germline gives CDR1 SGHTA, CDR2 FQGNSA. Trimming took off 5 bases at V and 4 bases at J, with 8 bases between the two ends. CDR3 in amino acids: CASSATGETQYF. CDR3 coding DNA: TGTGCCAGCAGCGCGACAGGAGAGACCCAGTACTTC.

The chain recombines TRBV28 with TRBJ2-3; TRBD1 matches 8 bases. With V trimmed by 5 bases and J by 6 bases, 19 bases remained unmatched. CDR3 size: 18 residues. Germline V gene lookup returns CDR1 MDHEN and CDR2 SYDVKM. Written as DNA, the CDR3 is TGTGCCAGCAGTCTACAGCCCCATCGACAGGGGAGGATGGATACGCAGTATTTT. This sequence encodes CASSLQPHRQGRMDTQYF.

V gene TRBV15 combines with J gene TRBJ1-6, with a tentative D call TRBD1 (6 bases). This CDR3 comprises 14 residues. Trimming cost V 4 bases and J 6 bases, with 10 bases left between them. Germline CDR1 and CDR2: LNHNV and YYDKDF (reference sequence). CDR3 coding DNA: TGTGCCACCAGCACTGCAGGGGCTAATTCACCCCTCCACTTT. Its translation is CATSTAGANSPLHF. The full variable domain, in which reference TRBV15 and TRBJ1-6 provide the parts outside the CDR3, is DAMVIQNPRYQVTQFGKPVTLSCSQTLNHNVMYWYQQKSSQAPKLLFHYYDKDFNNEADTPDNFQSRRPNTSFCFLDIRSPGLGDTAMYLCATSTAGANSPLHFGNGTRLTVT.

This clone was recorded once. The CDR3 sequence: CASSLRGVGQGAYEQYF. As DNA, the CDR3 is TGTGCCAGCAGTCTCAGAGGGGTTGGGCAGGGGGCCTACGAGCAGTACTTC. This chain links TRBV27 with TRBJ2-7; 7 bases fit TRBD1. CDR3 length: 17 amino acids. The V gene's germline CDR1 is MNHEY and CDR2 SMNVEV (reference sequence). The V and J ends lost 5 bases and 2 bases, in that order; junction bases with no gene match: 15.

The V call is TRBV5-6, the J call TRBJ2-7, with D tentatively TRBD2 (5 bases). Trimming shortened V by 2 bases and J by 3 bases, and 15 bases separated the two germline ends. CDR3 length: 15 residues. Germline-derived CDR1 and CDR2 are SGHDT and YYEEEE. The CDR3 loop is CASSFRGPILYEQYF. CDR3 DNA: TGTGCCAGCAGCTTCCGCGGGCCGATACTCTACGAGCAGTACTTC.

This chain uses TRBV4-3 with TRBJ1-3; no clear D. The CDR3 runs to 16 residues. V lost 4 bases and J lost 1, with 14 bases in between. Germline CDR1 reads LGHNA; CDR2 reads YSLEER. CDR3 protein: CASSPAQRGSGNTIYF. For the CDR3, the DNA is TGCGCCAGCAGCCCGGCCCAGCGAGGTTCTGGAAACACCATATATTTT.